This T cell receptor beta chain derives from a study of CD8+CD57+ T cells in acquired aplastic anemia (dated by TCRdb to about 2018). Some background on the complete study: A mean of roughly 2.9 ug of DNA, ranging from roughly 0.2 to 30 ug, was extracted from sorted CD4+ and CD8+ cells. Mean read counts for healthy donor samples were 8.5 million to 10.8 million for CD4+ cells and under 14 million for CD8+ cells. The study at large found these results: Between patients and healthy controls, no significant difference in CD8+ Simpson's diversity was found (P=0.060). Twenty-nine CD8+ CDR3 sequences were shared between patients and controls but appeared highly expressed in patients and within their immunodominant clones.

This clonotype appeared many times. Its binding antigen is unknown. No base quality information exists; no much larger clone differs at one position. TCR repertoires of sorted CD4+ and CD8+ blood T cells from severe aplastic anemia patients and healthy subjects were deep-sequenced in the study. Ficoll-Paque density gradient centrifugation was used to isolate peripheral blood mononuclear cells. Before DNA was extracted, CD4+ and CD8+ T cells were sorted using either FACS or magnetic beads. TCR beta VDJ combination and CDR3 sequence profiling used genomic DNA as the template. An Illumina HiSeq 2000 was the platform used for TCR repertoire sequencing. The original methods were these. TRBV/TRBJ rearrangement plots, CDR3 size and DJ length profiles, and Simpson's diversity index were used to evaluate the repertoires. The most abundant DNA sequence in the deep sequencing data was defined as the immunodominant clone. CDR3 amino acid sequences were screened for sharing across subjects and were compared with published repertoires and the VDJdb database. Using fastp trimming at Q25 and MiXCR clonotype assembly, TCRdb reanalyzed the public sequencing data and kept in-frame beta chains. Rows matching on CDR3 protein sequence are summarized as one entry with the most common DNA and genes. TCRdb assigned the V and J calls; the authors' analysis was not used. The sample table contains about 100,000 distinct CDR3 sequences; only one count was recorded for around half of them. The top ten constitute 25% to 35% of the sample.

Trimming at the junction amounts to 0 bases on V and 4 bases on J, and the germline ends lie 8 bases apart. The CDR3 covers 14 residues, taking in both the cysteine and the phenylalanine. Only the CDR3 DNA is retained, 42 bases long and in frame from the first base. Via the germline V gene (reference sequence), CDR1 is WNHNN and CDR2 SYGVQD. Sequenced sample: sorted CD4+, CD8+, or CD8+CD57+ T cells (not recorded which) from PBMCs. The receptor chain draws on TRBV10-1 and TRBJ2-3, with TRBD2 tentatively as D gene (6 bases match). This TCR derives from a human donor in good health, serving as a control. In nucleotides, the sequence is TGCGCCAGCAGTGAGTCAGGGAGGTCAGATACGCAGTATTTT. Its translation reads: CASSESGRSDTQYF.